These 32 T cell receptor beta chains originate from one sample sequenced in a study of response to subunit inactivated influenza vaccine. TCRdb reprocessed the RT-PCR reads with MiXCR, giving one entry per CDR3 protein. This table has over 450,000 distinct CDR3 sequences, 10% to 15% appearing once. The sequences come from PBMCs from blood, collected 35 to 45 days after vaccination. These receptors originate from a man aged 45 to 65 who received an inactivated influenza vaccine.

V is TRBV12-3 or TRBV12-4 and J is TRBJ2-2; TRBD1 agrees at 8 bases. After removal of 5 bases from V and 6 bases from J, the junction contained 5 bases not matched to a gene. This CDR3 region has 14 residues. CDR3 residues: CASSLNRGAGELFF. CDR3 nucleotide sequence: TGTGCCAGCAGTCTCAACAGGGGGGCCGGGGAGCTGTTTTTT.

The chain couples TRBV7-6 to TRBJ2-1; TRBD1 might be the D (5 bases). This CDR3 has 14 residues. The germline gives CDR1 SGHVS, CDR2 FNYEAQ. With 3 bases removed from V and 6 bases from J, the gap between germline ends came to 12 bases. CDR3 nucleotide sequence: TGTGCCAGCAGCTTGGAGACGCAGGGCAATGAGCAGTTCTTC. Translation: CASSLETQGNEQFF.

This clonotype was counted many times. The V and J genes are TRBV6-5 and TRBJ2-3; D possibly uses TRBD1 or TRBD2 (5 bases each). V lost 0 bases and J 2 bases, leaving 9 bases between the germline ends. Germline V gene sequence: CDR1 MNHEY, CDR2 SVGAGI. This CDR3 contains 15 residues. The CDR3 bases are TGTGCCAGCAGTTACTCGAGGGGAAACACAGATACGCAGTATTTT. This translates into CASSYSRGNTDTQYF.

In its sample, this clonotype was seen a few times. The chain's CDR3 is CSVERRQGATGELFF. The CDR3 nucleotides are TGCAGCGTTGAACGTAGACAGGGTGCCACCGGGGAGCTGTTTTTT. The gene calls are TRBV29-1 and TRBJ2-2; the match to TRBD1 covers 7 bases. The V gene's germline CDR1 is SQVTM and CDR2 ANQGSEA. This CDR3 is built from 15 residues. After removal of 2 bases from V and 4 bases from J, the junction contained 7 bases not matched to a gene.

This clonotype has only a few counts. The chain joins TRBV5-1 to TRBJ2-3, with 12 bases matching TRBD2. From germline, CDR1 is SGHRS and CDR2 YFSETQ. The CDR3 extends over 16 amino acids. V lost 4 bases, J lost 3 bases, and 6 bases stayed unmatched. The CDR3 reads CASSMTSGSLTDTQYF. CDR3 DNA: TGCGCCAGCAGCATGACTAGCGGGAGTCTTACAGATACGCAGTATTTT.

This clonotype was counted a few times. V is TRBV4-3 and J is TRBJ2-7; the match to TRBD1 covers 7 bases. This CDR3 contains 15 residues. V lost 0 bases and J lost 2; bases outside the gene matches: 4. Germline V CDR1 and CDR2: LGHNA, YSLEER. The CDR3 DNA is TGCGCCAGCAGCCAAGATTGGCAGGGGGCCTACGAGCAGTACTTC. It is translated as CASSQDWQGAYEQYF.

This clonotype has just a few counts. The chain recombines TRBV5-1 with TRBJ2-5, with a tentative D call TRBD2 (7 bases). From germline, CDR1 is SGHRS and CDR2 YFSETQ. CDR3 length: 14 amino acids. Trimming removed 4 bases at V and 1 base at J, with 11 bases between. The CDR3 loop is CASSRGAGQETQYF. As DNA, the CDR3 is TGCGCCAGCAGCCGGGGGGCAGGCCAAGAGACCCAGTACTTC.

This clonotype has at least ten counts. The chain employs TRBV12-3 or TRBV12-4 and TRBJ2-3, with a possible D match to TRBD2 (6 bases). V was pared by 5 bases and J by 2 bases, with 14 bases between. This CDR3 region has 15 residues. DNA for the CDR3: TGTGCCAGCAGTCATACGCCGGGAGTCACAGATACGCAGTATTTT. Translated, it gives CASSHTPGVTDTQYF.

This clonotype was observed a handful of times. In DNA, the CDR3 is TGTGCCAGCAGCTTCCCCGGACTATCCACAGATACGCAGTATTTT. Amino acid sequence: CASSFPGLSTDTQYF. The gene calls are TRBV7-2 and TRBJ2-3; a possible D gene is TRBD2 (6 bases). The CDR3 has 15 residues. The V end was cut by 3 bases, the J end by 2 bases, with 12 bases between. Germline CDR1 and CDR2: SGHTA and FQGNSA.

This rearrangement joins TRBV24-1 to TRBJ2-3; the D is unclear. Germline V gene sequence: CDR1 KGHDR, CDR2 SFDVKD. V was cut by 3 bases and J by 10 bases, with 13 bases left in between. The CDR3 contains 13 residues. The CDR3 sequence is CATSDPPLGSQYF. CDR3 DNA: TGTGCCACCAGTGATCCGCCCCTGGGTTCGCAGTATTTT.

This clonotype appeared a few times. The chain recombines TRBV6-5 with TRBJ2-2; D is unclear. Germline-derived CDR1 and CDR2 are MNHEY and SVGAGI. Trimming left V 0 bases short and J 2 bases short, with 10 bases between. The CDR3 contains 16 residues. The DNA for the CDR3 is TGTGCCAGCAGTTACTCTCGGCGAGCTAACACCGGGGAGCTGTTTTTT. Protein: CASSYSRRANTGELFF.

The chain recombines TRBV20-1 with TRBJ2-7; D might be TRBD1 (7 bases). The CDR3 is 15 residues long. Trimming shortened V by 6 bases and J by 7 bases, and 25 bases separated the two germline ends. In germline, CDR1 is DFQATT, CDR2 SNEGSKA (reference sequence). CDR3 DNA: TGCAGTGCATCGCTGACAAGGCAGGGGGGTAGGGAGCAGTACTTC. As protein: CSASLTRQGGREQYF.

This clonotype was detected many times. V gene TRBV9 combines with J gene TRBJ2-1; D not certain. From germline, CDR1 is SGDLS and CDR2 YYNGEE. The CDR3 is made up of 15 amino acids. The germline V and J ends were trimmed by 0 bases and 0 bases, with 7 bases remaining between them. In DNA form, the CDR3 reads TGTGCCAGCAGCGTAGAGCCTAGCTCCTACAATGAGCAGTTCTTC. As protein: CASSVEPSSYNEQFF.

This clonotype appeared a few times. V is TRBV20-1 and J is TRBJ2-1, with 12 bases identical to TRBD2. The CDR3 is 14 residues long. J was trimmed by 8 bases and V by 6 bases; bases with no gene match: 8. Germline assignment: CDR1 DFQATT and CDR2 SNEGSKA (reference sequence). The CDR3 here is CSAMTSGRRDEQFF. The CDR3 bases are TGCAGTGCCATGACTAGCGGGAGAAGGGATGAGCAGTTCTTC.

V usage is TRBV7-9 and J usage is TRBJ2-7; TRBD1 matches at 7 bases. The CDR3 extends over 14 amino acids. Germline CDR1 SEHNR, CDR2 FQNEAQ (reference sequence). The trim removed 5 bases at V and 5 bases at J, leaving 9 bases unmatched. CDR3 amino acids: CASSRADRSDEQYF. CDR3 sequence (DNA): TGTGCCAGCAGCCGTGCGGACAGGAGCGACGAGCAGTACTTC.

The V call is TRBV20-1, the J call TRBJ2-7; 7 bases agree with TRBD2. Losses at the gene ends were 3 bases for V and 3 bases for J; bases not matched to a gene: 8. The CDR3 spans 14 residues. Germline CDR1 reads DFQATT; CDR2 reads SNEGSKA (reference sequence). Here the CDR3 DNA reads TGCAGTGCTAGTCTACCGGGAGGAGGCTACGAGCAGTACTTC. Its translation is CSASLPGGGYEQYF.

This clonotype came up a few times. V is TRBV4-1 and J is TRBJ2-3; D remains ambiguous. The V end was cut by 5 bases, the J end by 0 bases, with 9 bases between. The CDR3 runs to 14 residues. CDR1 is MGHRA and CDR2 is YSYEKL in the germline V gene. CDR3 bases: TGCGCCAGCAGCACAGACCTAAGCACAGATACGCAGTATTTT. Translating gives CASSTDLSTDTQYF.

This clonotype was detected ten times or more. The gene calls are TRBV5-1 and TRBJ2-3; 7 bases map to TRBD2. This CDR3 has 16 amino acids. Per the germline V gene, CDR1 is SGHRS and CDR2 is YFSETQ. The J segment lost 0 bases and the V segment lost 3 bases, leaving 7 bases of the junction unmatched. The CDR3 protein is CASSSQLAPSTDTQYF. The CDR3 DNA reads TGCGCCAGCAGCTCACAACTAGCGCCTAGCACAGATACGCAGTATTTT.

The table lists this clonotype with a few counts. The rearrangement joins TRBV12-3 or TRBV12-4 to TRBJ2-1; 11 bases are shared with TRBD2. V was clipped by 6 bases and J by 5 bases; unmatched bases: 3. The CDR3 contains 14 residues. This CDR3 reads CASRLAGVDNEQFF. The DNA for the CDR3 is TGTGCCAGCAGACTAGCGGGAGTCGACAATGAGCAGTTCTTC.

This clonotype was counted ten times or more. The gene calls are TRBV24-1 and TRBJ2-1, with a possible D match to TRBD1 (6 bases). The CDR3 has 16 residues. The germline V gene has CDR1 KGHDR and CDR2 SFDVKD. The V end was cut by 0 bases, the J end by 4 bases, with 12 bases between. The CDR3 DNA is TGTGCCACCAGTGATTTGCGGCAGGGGAATTACAATGAGCAGTTCTTC. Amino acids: CATSDLRQGNYNEQFF.

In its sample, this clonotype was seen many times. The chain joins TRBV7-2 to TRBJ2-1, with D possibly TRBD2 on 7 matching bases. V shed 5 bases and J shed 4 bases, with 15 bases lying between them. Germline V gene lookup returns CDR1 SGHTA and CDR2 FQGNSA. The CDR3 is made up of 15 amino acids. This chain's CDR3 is CASSPWGGHYNEQFF. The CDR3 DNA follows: TGTGCCAGCAGCCCATGGGGGGGACATTACAATGAGCAGTTCTTC.

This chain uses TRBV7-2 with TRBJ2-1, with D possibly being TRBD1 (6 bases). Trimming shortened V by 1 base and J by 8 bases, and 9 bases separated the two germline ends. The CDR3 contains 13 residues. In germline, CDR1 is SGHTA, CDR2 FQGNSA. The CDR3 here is CASSLERGYEQFF. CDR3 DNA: TGTGCCAGCAGCTTAGAGAGGGGGTATGAGCAGTTCTTC.

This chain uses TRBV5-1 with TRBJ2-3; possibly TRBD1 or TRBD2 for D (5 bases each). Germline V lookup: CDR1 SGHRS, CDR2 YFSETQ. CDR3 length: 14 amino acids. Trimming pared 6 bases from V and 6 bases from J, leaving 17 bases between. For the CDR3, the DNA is TGCGCCAGCATTAGGGACGCATTCGGGGATACGCAGTATTTT. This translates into CASIRDAFGDTQYF.

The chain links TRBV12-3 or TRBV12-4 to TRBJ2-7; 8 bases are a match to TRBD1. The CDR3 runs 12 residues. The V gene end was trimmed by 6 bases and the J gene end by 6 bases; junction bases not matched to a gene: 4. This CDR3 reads CASSKTGVEQYF. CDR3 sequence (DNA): TGTGCCAGCAGCAAGACAGGGGTCGAGCAGTACTTC.

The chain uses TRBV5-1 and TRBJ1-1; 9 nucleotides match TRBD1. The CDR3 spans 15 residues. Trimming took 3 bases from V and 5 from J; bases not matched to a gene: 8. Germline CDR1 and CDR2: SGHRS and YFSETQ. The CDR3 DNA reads TGCGCCAGCAGCTCATCTACAGGGGGCCGGACTGAAGCTTTCTTT. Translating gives CASSSSTGGRTEAFF.

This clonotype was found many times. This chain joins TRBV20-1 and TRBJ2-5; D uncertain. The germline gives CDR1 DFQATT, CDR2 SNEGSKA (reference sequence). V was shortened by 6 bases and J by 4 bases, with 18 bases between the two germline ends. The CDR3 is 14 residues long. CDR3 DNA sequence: TGCAGTGCAATTCCCCCGCTTAGTCGAGAGACCCAGTACTTC. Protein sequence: CSAIPPLSRETQYF.

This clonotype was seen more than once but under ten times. CDR3 coding DNA: TGTGCCAGCAGCCCACACCGGTTGGCTAGCGGGTTCAATGAGCAGTTCTTC. Amino acid sequence: CASSPHRLASGFNEQFF. The chain is built from TRBV7-2 and TRBJ2-1, with 8 bases identical to TRBD2. Per germline, CDR1 SGHTA and CDR2 FQGNSA. CDR3 size: 17 residues. V dropped 5 bases and J dropped 6; count of bases not matched to a gene: 15.

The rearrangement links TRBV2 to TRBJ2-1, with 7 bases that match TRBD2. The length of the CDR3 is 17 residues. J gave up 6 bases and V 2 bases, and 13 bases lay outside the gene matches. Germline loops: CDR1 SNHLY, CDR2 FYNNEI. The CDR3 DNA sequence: TGTGCCAGCAGTGAACCGTTGGGGCTAGCGGAGGCCAATGAGCAGTTCTTC. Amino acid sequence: CASSEPLGLAEANEQFF.

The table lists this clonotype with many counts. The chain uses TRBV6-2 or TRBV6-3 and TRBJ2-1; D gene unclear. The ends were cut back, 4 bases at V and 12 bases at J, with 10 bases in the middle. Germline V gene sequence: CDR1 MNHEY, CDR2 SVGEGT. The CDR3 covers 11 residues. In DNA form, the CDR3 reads TGTGCCAGCAGTTCGACGATCCGGCAGTTCTTC. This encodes CASSSTIRQFF.

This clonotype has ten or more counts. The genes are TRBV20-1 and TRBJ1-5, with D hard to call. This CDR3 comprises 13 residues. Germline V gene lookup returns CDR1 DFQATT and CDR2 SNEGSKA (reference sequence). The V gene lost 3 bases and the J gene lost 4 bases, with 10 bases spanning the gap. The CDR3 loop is CSARDGLNQPQHF. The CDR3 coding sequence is TGCAGTGCTAGGGATGGTCTAAATCAGCCCCAGCATTTT.

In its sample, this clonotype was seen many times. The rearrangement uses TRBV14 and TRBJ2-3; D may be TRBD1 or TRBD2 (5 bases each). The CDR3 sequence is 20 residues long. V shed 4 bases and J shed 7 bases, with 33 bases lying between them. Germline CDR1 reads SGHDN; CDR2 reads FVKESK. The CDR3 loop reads CASSPWGKWIGDQDSHTQYF. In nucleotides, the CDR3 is TGTGCCAGCAGCCCCTGGGGGAAATGGATCGGGGACCAGGATTCACATACGCAGTATTTT.

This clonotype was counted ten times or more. CDR3 residues: CASSPTVAGEQFF. The CDR3 nucleotides read TGTGCCAGCAGTCCAACGGTGGCGGGAGAGCAGTTCTTC. The chain uses TRBV6-2 or TRBV6-3 and TRBJ2-1; perhaps TRBD2 as D (6 bases). Looked up from germline, CDR1 is MNHEY and CDR2 is SVGEGT. The V and J ends lost 5 bases and 10 bases respectively, with 15 bases between them. The length of the CDR3 is 13 residues.